This TCR beta chain was profiled in a study of OX40 agonist ivuxolimab in advanced cancers. Study summary: Patients were treated with ivuxolimab, an agonistic anti-OX40 (CD134) antibody.

V shed 4 bases, J shed 0 bases, and the junction held 9 bases outside the gene matches. The CDR3 has 16 residues. The germline CDR1 and CDR2 sequences are SGDLS and YYNGEE. Clones were read by immunoSEQ multiplex PCR, and TCRdb kept only the in-frame ones, dropping some. The sample carries approximately 63,000 clones, approximately 90% recorded once. This sample comprised CD4+ or CD8+ T cells sorted from blood, obtained in a trial of the OX40 agonist ivuxolimab. The receptor comes from an adult with an advanced solid tumor such as melanoma, head and neck, liver or kidney cancer. This chain links TRBV9 with TRBJ1-2; 7 bases are shared with TRBD1. The CDR3: CASSPRTGEPNYGYTF. The CDR3 DNA reads TGTGCCAGCAGCCCAAGGACAGGCGAACCTAACTATGGCTACACCTTC.